The T cell receptor (beta chain) under discussion was sequenced for a study of T cells after yellow fever vaccination. Regarding the study as a whole: Repertoires obtained by FACS sorting could include abundant clonotypes that entered as contaminants from the bulk population.

TCRdb reprocessed the 5' RACE reads via MiXCR and lists one record per CDR3 protein. This table has some 120,000 distinct CDR3 sequences, roughly 8.4% appearing once. The germline CDR1 and CDR2 sequences are MDHEN and SYDVKM. CDR3 length: 14 amino acids. Trimming took off 8 bases at V and 6 bases at J, with 17 bases between the two ends. This clonotype was counted many times. No antigen is known for it. This TCR derives from a man aged 25 to 40 who received the YFV17D yellow fever vaccine. The sequencing here drew on CD8+ T cells sorted from PBMCs, taken 45 days after the yellow fever booster vaccination. This chain uses TRBV28 with TRBJ2-1, with D uncertain. The DNA of the CDR3 is TGTGCCAGCGGAAGCAGAAGGAATGGCAATGAGCAGTTCTTC. It translates to CASGSRRNGNEQFF.